The next 29 T cell receptor beta chains were all read from a single sample in a study of blood T cell repertoires in COVID-19. Here immunoSEQ multiplex PCR was the method, and the copy in TCRdb shows in-frame clones only, minus some. The repertoire holds some 250,000 clones, with about 85% as singletons. Source material: peripheral blood. The origin of the receptors is a man younger than 45 who had recovered from COVID-19.

The chain uses TRBV4-1 and TRBJ2-5, with 8 bases that match TRBD2. Looked up from germline, CDR1 is MGHRA and CDR2 is YSYEKL. After removal of 2 bases from V and 2 bases from J, the junction contained 4 bases not matched to a gene. This CDR3 is built from 15 residues. The CDR3 region has the DNA TGCGCCAGCAGCCAAAGACTAGCGCGGCAAGAGACCCAGTACTTC. Protein product: CASSQRLARQETQYF.

This clone showed up many times. This rearrangement joins TRBV28 to TRBJ2-7; TRBD1 aligns across 8 bases. Losses at the gene ends were 4 bases for V and 3 bases for J; bases not matched to a gene: 8. CDR1 MDHEN and CDR2 SYDVKM come from the germline V gene. This CDR3 is built from 15 residues. CDR3: CASSYRQGLNYEQYF. In DNA form, the CDR3 reads TGTGCCAGCAGTTATAGACAGGGGTTAAACTACGAGCAGTACTTC.

CDR3 amino acids: CATRRTGKNTEAFF. DNA of the CDR3: TGTGCCACCAGGAGGACAGGAAAGAACACTGAAGCTTTCTTT. The chain joins TRBV24-1 to TRBJ1-1; TRBD1 agrees at 7 bases. The CDR3 length is 14 residues. Germline trimming cut 7 bases from V and 1 base from J; bases unmatched to any gene: 5. Germline V gene data show CDR1 as KGHDR and CDR2 as SFDVKD.

The chain carries TRBV3-1 (or the pseudogene TRBV3-2) and TRBJ2-3; D ambiguous. Germline CDR1 LGHDT, CDR2 YNNKEL (reference sequence). This CDR3 is built from 15 residues. Trimming removed 1 base from V and 6 bases from J, with 14 bases in between. The CDR3 DNA reads as TGTGCCAGCAGCCAAGTCCTCCTCTTTTCGGATACGCAGTATTTT. Amino acid sequence: CASSQVLLFSDTQYF.

This chain links TRBV18 with TRBJ2-5, with a possible D match to TRBD1 (6 bases). This CDR3 is built from 16 residues. Trimming shortened V by 2 bases and J by 0 bases, and 13 bases separated the two germline ends. Germline assignment: CDR1 KGHSH and CDR2 LQKENI. The CDR3 loop is CASSPASQGYQETQYF. The CDR3 coding sequence is TGTGCCAGCTCACCAGCCTCTCAGGGGTACCAAGAGACCCAGTACTTC.

The V gene is TRBV24-1, the J gene TRBJ1-5; D not certain. Trimming stripped 6 bases from V and 2 bases from J, with 22 bases between. The CDR3 extends over 18 amino acids. Germline assignment: CDR1 KGHDR and CDR2 SFDVKD. CDR3 residues: CATSIPARPKTGNQPQHF. In DNA, the CDR3 is TGTGCCACCAGTATACCCGCTCGTCCTAAAACTGGCAATCAGCCCCAGCATTTT.

This clone was detected only once. This chain uses TRBV5-5 with TRBJ2-7; D perhaps matches TRBD2 (5 bases). The germline V and J ends were trimmed by 0 bases and 7 bases, with 11 bases remaining between them. Germline V gene sequence: CDR1 SGHKS, CDR2 YYEKEE (reference sequence). This CDR3 is 13 amino acids long. CDR3 DNA sequence: TGTGCCAGCAGCTTGGAGAGGGCCTTGGAGCAGTACTTC. As protein: CASSLERALEQYF.

The chain recombines TRBV2 with TRBJ2-1; 16 nucleotides align to TRBD2. V was clipped by 4 bases and J by 3 bases; unmatched bases: 3. CDR1 is SNHLY, CDR2 FYNNEI, per germline. CDR3 size: 17 residues. CDR3 sequence: CASSAGLAGGNYNEQFF. The CDR3 nucleotides are TGTGCCAGCAGTGCGGGACTAGCGGGGGGGAACTACAATGAGCAGTTCTTC. Full variable domain (missing parts from reference TRBV2 and TRBJ2-1): EPEVTQTPSHQVTQMGQEVILRCVPISNHLYFYWYRQILGQKVEFLVSFYNNEISEKSEIFDDQFSVERPDGSNFTLKIRSTKLEDSAMYFCASSAGLAGGNYNEQFFGPGTRLTVL.

This chain joins TRBV9 and TRBJ1-2; TRBD1 is a possible D gene (6 bases). The CDR3 has 15 residues. Trimming pared 0 bases from V and 3 bases from J, leaving 12 bases between. Looked up from germline, CDR1 is SGDLS and CDR2 is YYNGEE. CDR3 sequence: CASSVGAGVDYGYTF. In DNA, the CDR3 is TGTGCCAGCAGCGTAGGGGCAGGGGTCGACTATGGCTACACCTTC.

This rearrangement joins TRBV29-1 to TRBJ1-2; D might be TRBD1 (5 bases). The ends were cut back, 7 bases at V and 3 bases at J, with 9 bases in the middle. The germline CDR1 and CDR2 sequences are SQVTM and ANQGSEA. This CDR3 is built from 11 residues. CDR3 loop: CSGGGDYGYTF. CDR3 sequence (DNA): TGCAGCGGGGGCGGAGACTATGGCTACACCTTC.

The rearrangement links TRBV28 to TRBJ1-1; perhaps TRBD1 as D (6 bases). Germline CDR1 MDHEN, CDR2 SYDVKM. This CDR3 is built from 20 residues. Trimming removed 5 bases from V and 3 bases from J, with 31 bases in between. CDR3 bases: TGTGCCAGCAGTCCATGGGGGCGGGTCGGCATAAACGCAAGAGACACTGAAGCTTTCTTT. It specifies CASSPWGRVGINARDTEAFF.

The chain couples TRBV7-8 to TRBJ1-2; weak D call: TRBD1 (6 bases). Germline assignment: CDR1 SGHVS and CDR2 FQNEAQ. This CDR3 is built from 14 residues. The V and J ends lost 1 base and 8 bases respectively, with 14 bases between them. CDR3 bases: TGTGCCAGCAGCTTAGTTCGGGGGGCGCGAGGCTACACCTTC. Protein: CASSLVRGARGYTF.

V is TRBV6-5 and J is TRBJ2-5, with 8 bases that match TRBD2. CDR1 is MNHEY, CDR2 SVGAGI, per germline. This CDR3 spans 12 amino acids. V shed 6 bases and J 5 bases; nucleotides not matched to a gene: 2. The CDR3 protein is CASRTSAETQYF. The DNA of the CDR3 is TGTGCCAGCAGGACTAGCGCGGAGACCCAGTACTTC.

The sample holds one count of this clone. The CDR3 DNA follows: TGTGCCAGCTCACCTTTAGTGAACACTGAAGCTTTCTTT. Amino acids: CASSPLVNTEAFF. The chain carries TRBV18 and TRBJ1-1; D gene uncertain. This CDR3 region has 13 residues. V lost 3 bases and J 0 bases, leaving 5 bases between the germline ends. Germline CDR1 and CDR2: KGHSH and LQKENI. The variable domain in full, completed from reference TRBV18 and TRBJ1-1, reads NAGVMQNPRHLVRRRGQEARLRCSPMKGHSHVYWYRQLPEEGLKFMVYLQKENIIDESGMPKERFSAEFPKEGPSILRIQQVVRGDSAAYFCASSPLVNTEAFFGQGTRLTVV.

The rearrangement uses TRBV11-2 and TRBJ1-1, with D maybe TRBD1 (6 bases). V was shortened by 7 bases and J by 4 bases, with 13 bases between the two germline ends. Per the germline V gene, CDR1 is SGHAT and CDR2 is FQNNGV. This CDR3 has 13 amino acids. The CDR3 DNA reads as TGTGCCAGCACCCCCCTAGGGGGCACTGAAGCTTTCTTT. Translating gives CASTPLGGTEAFF.

DNA of the CDR3: TGTGCCATCAGTGGGCCCGGGACTAGCGAATCCACTGATCCAAACATTCAGTACTTC. This gives the protein CAISGPGTSESTDPNIQYF. The chain employs TRBV10-3 and TRBJ2-4; 10 positions match TRBD2. Germline values: CDR1 ENHRY, CDR2 SYGVKD. Trimming at V came to 4 bases and at J to 6 bases, leaving 18 bases not matched to a gene. This CDR3 region has 19 residues.

The chain carries TRBV19 and TRBJ1-1; D perhaps matches TRBD1 (5 bases). Germline V gene sequence: CDR1 LNHDA, CDR2 SQIVND (reference sequence). The CDR3 sequence is 15 residues long. V lost 1 base and J 6 bases, leaving 15 bases between the germline ends. In DNA form, the CDR3 reads TGTGCCAGTAGTATAGGTGGAGGGGTTGGGGCTGAAGCTTTCTTT. Amino acids: CASSIGGGVGAEAFF.

The chain combines TRBV6-6 with TRBJ1-4; no firm D call. V dropped 2 bases and J dropped 2 bases, with 12 bases sitting between them. This CDR3 is 16 amino acids long. Germline V gene sequence: CDR1 MNHNY, CDR2 SVGAGI (reference sequence). The CDR3 loop reads CASSYHRVVTNEKLFF. In DNA form, the CDR3 reads TGTGCCAGCAGTTACCACCGAGTTGTTACTAATGAAAAACTGTTTTTT.

V and J are TRBV5-4 and TRBJ1-2; TRBD1 matches at 12 bases. The V gene's germline CDR1 is SGHNT and CDR2 YYREEE (reference sequence). V was clipped by 4 bases and J by 5 bases; unmatched bases: 6. The CDR3 totals 15 residues. The CDR3 DNA reads as TGTGCCAGCAGCCGGGGACAGGGGGCGCGGTATGGCTACACCTTC. Amino acid sequence: CASSRGQGARYGYTF. The full variable domain, with the rest looked up from reference TRBV5-4 and TRBJ1-2, is ETGVTQSPTHLIKTRGQQVTLRCSSQSGHNTVSWYQQALGQGPQFIFQYYREEENGRGNFPPRFSGLQFPNYSSELNVNALELDDSALYLCASSRGQGARYGYTFGSGTRLTVV.

The gene calls are TRBV6-1 and TRBJ2-1; a possible D gene is TRBD1 (6 bases). The CDR3 extends over 15 amino acids. The V and J ends lost 1 base and 6 bases respectively, with 13 bases between them. Germline V gene lookup returns CDR1 MNHNS and CDR2 SASEGT. CDR3 sequence (DNA): TGTGCCAGCAGTGAAGGTAGGCAGGGGATCAATGAGCAGTTCTTC. This gives the protein CASSEGRQGINEQFF.

V usage is TRBV7-9 and J usage is TRBJ2-2; 8 bases map to TRBD1. Germline-derived CDR1 and CDR2 are SEHNR and FQNEAQ (reference sequence). The CDR3 is 16 residues long. The V gene end was trimmed by 5 bases and the J gene end by 7 bases; junction bases not matched to a gene: 12. In DNA, the CDR3 is TGTGCCAGCAGCCCCCCGACAGGGGTGGACCACGGGGAGCTGTTTTTT. It encodes CASSPPTGVDHGELFF.

The V call is TRBV6-1, the J call TRBJ2-7; 13 nucleotides align to TRBD2. V lost 2 bases and J lost 4; bases outside the gene matches: 2. Germline V gene sequence: CDR1 MNHNS, CDR2 SASEGT. This CDR3 region has 15 residues. This CDR3 reads CASSERTSGGYEQYV. DNA of the CDR3: TGTGCCAGCAGTGAAAGGACTAGCGGGGGTTACGAGCAGTACGTC.

V and J are TRBV6-4 and TRBJ1-1; no reliable D call. Trimming removed 6 bases at V and 1 base at J, with 9 bases between. Germline V gives CDR1 MRHNA, CDR2 SNTAGT. This CDR3 comprises 13 residues. CDR3 protein: CASRLTENTEAFF. CDR3 DNA sequence: TGTGCCAGCAGGCTTACAGAGAACACTGAAGCTTTCTTT.

The chain links TRBV5-8 to TRBJ2-1; 12 nucleotides line up with TRBD1. Germline-derived CDR1 and CDR2 are SGHTS and YDEGEE. V lost 2 bases and J lost 10; bases outside the gene matches: 4. This CDR3 has 14 amino acids. The CDR3 DNA follows: TGTGCCAGCAGCTTAGGGACAGGGGGCGGCGAGCAGTTCTTC. Amino acids: CASSLGTGGGEQFF.

This chain uses TRBV9 with TRBJ2-1, with 14 bases identical to TRBD2. With V trimmed by 4 bases and J by 3 bases, 12 bases remained unmatched. The CDR3 spans 19 residues. Germline lookup yields CDR1 SGDLS and CDR2 YYNGEE. CDR3 amino acids: CASSSTSTGLAGDYNEQFF. The CDR3 DNA follows: TGTGCCAGCAGCTCTACTTCGACGGGACTAGCGGGGGACTACAATGAGCAGTTCTTC.

The V call is TRBV5-6, the J call TRBJ2-6, with no clear D. The CDR3 consists of 16 residues. Trimming stripped 0 bases from V and 0 bases from J, with 7 bases between. Germline V lookup: CDR1 SGHDT, CDR2 YYEEEE. The CDR3 DNA reads TGTGCCAGCAGCTTGGATGGCCTCTCTGGGGCCAACGTCCTGACTTTC. Protein: CASSLDGLSGANVLTF.

The chain links TRBV5-4 to TRBJ2-1; TRBD2 agrees at 12 bases. The CDR3 extends over 16 amino acids. CDR1 SGHNT and CDR2 YYREEE come from the germline V gene (reference sequence). The junction had 5 bases not matched to a gene; V was cut back by 3 bases and J by 4 bases. The chain's CDR3 is CASSSTSGGVYNEQFF. As DNA, the CDR3 is TGTGCCAGCAGCTCGACTAGCGGGGGAGTGTACAATGAGCAGTTCTTC.

The rearrangement links TRBV3-1 (or the pseudogene TRBV3-2) to TRBJ2-1; D possibly corresponds to TRBD2 (7 bases). The CDR3 covers 14 residues. Between the trimmed V and J ends, which lost 4 bases and 9 bases, there was a span of 16 bases. CDR1 and CDR2 from the germline V gene are LGHDT and YNNKEL (reference sequence). CDR3 sequence reads: CASSRMGGHGEQFF. The DNA of the CDR3 is TGTGCCAGCAGCCGGATGGGGGGGCATGGTGAGCAGTTCTTC.

This clone was seen many times. The rearrangement links TRBV7-9 to TRBJ1-2, with D uncertain. The germline CDR1 and CDR2 sequences are SEHNR and FQNEAQ (reference sequence). The CDR3 spans 13 residues. The V and J ends lost 7 bases and 5 bases respectively, with 14 bases between them. The DNA of the CDR3 is TGTGCCAGCAAGACCTCAGAGGGATATGGCTACACCTTC. This codes for CASKTSEGYGYTF.